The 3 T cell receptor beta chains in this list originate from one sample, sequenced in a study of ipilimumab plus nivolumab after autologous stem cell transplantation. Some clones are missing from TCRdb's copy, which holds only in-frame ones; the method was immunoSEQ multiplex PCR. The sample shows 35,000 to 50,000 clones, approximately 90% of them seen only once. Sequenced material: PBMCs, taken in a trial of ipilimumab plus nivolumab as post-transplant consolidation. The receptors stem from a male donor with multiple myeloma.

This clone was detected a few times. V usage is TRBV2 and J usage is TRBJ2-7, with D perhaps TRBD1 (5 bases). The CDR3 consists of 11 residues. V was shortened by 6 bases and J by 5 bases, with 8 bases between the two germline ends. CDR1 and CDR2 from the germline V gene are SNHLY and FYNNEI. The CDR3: CASRGRDEQYF. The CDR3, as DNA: TGTGCCAGCAGGGGCAGGGACGAGCAGTACTTC.

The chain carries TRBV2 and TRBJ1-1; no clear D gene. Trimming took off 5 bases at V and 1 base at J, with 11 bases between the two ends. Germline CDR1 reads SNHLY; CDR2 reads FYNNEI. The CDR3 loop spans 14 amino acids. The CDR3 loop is CASSKRQQNTEAFF. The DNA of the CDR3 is TGTGCCAGCAGTAAAAGACAACAGAACACTGAAGCTTTCTTT.

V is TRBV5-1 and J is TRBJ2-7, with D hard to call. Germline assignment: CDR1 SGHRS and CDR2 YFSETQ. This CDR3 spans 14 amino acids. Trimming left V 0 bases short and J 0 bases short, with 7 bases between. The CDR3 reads CASSLAGYSYEQYF. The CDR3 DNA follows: TGCGCCAGCAGCTTGGCTGGGTACTCCTACGAGCAGTACTTC.